The rows below give T cell receptor beta chains drawn from one sample of a study of patients and donors after allogeneic stem cell transplantation. In TCRdb, the RT-PCR reads were re-called with MiXCR into one record per CDR3 protein. The table has approximately 20,000 distinct CDR3 sequences, approximately 4.4% seen once. Sequenced input: blood, either unsorted or a sorted T cell fraction (not recorded which). All receptors derive from a human donor who was either an allogeneic HSCT recipient or a stem cell or donor lymphocyte infusion donor (not recorded which). It is not recorded whose cells these are; they may come from a transplant donor. Both conserved end residues are part of each CDR3. The order of the fields is clone size, J gene, D gene, V gene, CDR3 DNA, CDR3 protein. D genes are given only for firm matches. Size is stated for part of the rows, as once, few or many counts, or as a class when the clone is expanded.

many	TRBJ2-7	-	TRBV18	TGTGCCAGCTCACCACAGCTGGGTATATCCTCCTACGAGCAGTACTTC	CASSPQLGISSYEQYF
many	TRBJ1-3	-	TRBV20-1	TGCAGTGCTAGAGACGTCGACTCCTCTGGAAACACCATATATTTT	CSARDVDSSGNTIYF
few	TRBJ2-1	-	TRBV9	TGTGCCAGCAGCGTAGCTACGGTGAGTTACAATGAGCAGTTCTTC	CASSVATVSYNEQFF
few	TRBJ2-7	-	TRBV20-1	TGCAGTGCTAGAGTCGGTCACAACTACGAGCAGTACTTC	CSARVGHNYEQYF
many	TRBJ1-1	-	TRBV7-8	TGTGCCAGCAGCTTAGGATTCGGGAACACTGAAGCTTTCTTT	CASSLGFGNTEAFF
many	TRBJ1-1	-	TRBV15	TGTGCCACCAGTATTCAGGGGCCGGGGACTGAAGCTTTCTTT	CATSIQGPGTEAFF
many	TRBJ2-7	-	TRBV12-3/TRBV12-4	TGTGCCAGCAGTAGACAAGTCTACGAGCAGTACTTC	CASSRQVYEQYF
-	TRBJ1-6	-	TRBV27	TGTGCCAGCAGTTCGGGTAGCTCCTATAATTCACCCCTCCACTTT	CASSSGSSYNSPLHF
-	TRBJ2-7	TRBD2	TRBV7-9	TGTGCCACCCGAGCGGGGGGGCCCTCCGAGCAGTACTTC	CATRAGGPSEQYF
many	TRBJ2-6	-	TRBV6-1	TGTGCCAGCGCGCGGCTTGGGGCCAACGTCCTGACTTTC	CASARLGANVLTF
many	TRBJ1-6	-	TRBV3-1	TGTGCCAGCAGCCCCTATCTGGAGTCACCCCTCCACTTT	CASSPYLESPLHF
few	TRBJ1-4	TRBD1	TRBV3-1	TGTGCCAGCAGCCAACGACAGGGTTATGAAAAACTGTTTTTT	CASSQRQGYEKLFF
-	TRBJ2-7	TRBD1	TRBV5-1	TGCGCCAGCAGGTCAGGGGGCGAGGGCGAGCAGTACTTC	CASRSGGEGEQYF
-	TRBJ1-1	TRBD1	TRBV12-3/TRBV12-4	TGTGCCAGCAGGACAGGGGGGACTGAAGCTTTCTTT	CASRTGGTEAFF
once	TRBJ1-2	-	TRBV5-1	TGCGCCAGCAGCTTCCAGACGGAACGCTATGGCTACACCTTC	CASSFQTERYGYTF
many	TRBJ1-4	TRBD1	TRBV7-8	TGTGCCAGCAGCAGCTCAGGACAGGCGGATGAAAAACTGTTTTTT	CASSSSGQADEKLFF
many	TRBJ2-5	-	TRBV29-1	TGCAGCGTCAGTGGGGGACGGGGGCAAGAGACCCAGTACTTC	CSVSGGRGQETQYF
many	TRBJ2-1	TRBD2	TRBV29-1	TGCAGCGTCGCCCCTAGCGGATACAATGAGCAGTTCTTC	CSVAPSGYNEQFF
-	TRBJ2-7	TRBD1	TRBV7-9	TGTGCCAGCAGCCCGCAGGGGGAGTCCTACGAGCAGTACTTC	CASSPQGESYEQYF
many	TRBJ2-1	-	TRBV5-1	TGCGCCAGCAGGTCTGGAGTGGGAGTAGAGCAGTTCTTC	CASRSGVGVEQFF
many	TRBJ2-5	-	TRBV7-9	TGTGCCAGCAGCCGTCCCGGGACAAGGGTCGAGACCCAGTACTTC	CASSRPGTRVETQYF
many	TRBJ2-5	-	TRBV20-1	TGCAGTGCTAGAGTAAGACAGAAAGAGACCCAGTACTTC	CSARVRQKETQYF
few	TRBJ2-7	TRBD1	TRBV7-2	TGTGCCAGCAGTCCATACCGGGACAGGAGCTCCTACGAGCAGTACTTC	CASSPYRDRSSYEQYF
many	TRBJ2-1	-	TRBV5-3	TGTGCCAGAAGCCACTGCGGACTTCTAGCGAAGGGCAACAATGAGCAGTTCTTC	CARSHCGLLAKGNNEQFF
few	TRBJ1-1	-	TRBV7-9	TGTGCCAGCAGCTTCGACAGTACCACTGAAGCTTTCTTT	CASSFDSTTEAFF
many	TRBJ2-5	-	TRBV11-3	TGTGCCAGCAGCCCCACTTGGGTAGGGTCACAAGAGACCCAGTACTTC	CASSPTWVGSQETQYF
many	TRBJ1-2	-	TRBV7-9	TGTGCCAGCAGCTTAGGAGTGCAGGGCTACACCTTC	CASSLGVQGYTF
many	TRBJ2-3	TRBD1	TRBV5-4	TGTGCCAGCAGCCCACCCGGGACAGGGGCCGTAGATACGCAGTATTTT	CASSPPGTGAVDTQYF
-	TRBJ2-7	-	TRBV5-1	TGCGCCAGCAGCTCGAGCCCGGCGCACGAGCAGTACTTC	CASSSSPAHEQYF
many	TRBJ2-5	-	TRBV28	TGTGCCAGCATTGAGGCGGGTAAACAAGAGACCCAGTACTTC	CASIEAGKQETQYF
many	TRBJ2-3	TRBD2	TRBV5-8	TGTGCCAGCAGCTCCGCCGTAGCGGGAGGGGGCACAGATACGCAGTATTTT	CASSSAVAGGGTDTQYF
few	TRBJ2-5	-	TRBV5-1	TGCGCCAGCAGCTTGGACGGACAGAGCCAAGAGACCCAGTACTTC	CASSLDGQSQETQYF
many	TRBJ1-2	-	TRBV21-1	TGTGCCAGCAGCGCGCGCCCGAGAGGCGGCTACACCTTC	CASSARPRGGYTF
-	TRBJ1-2	-	TRBV10-3	TGTGCCACCTCGGGGGGGAACTATGGCTACACCTTC	CATSGGNYGYTF
many	TRBJ2-7	-	TRBV15	TGTGCCACCAGCAGGGGGCTGTACGAGCAGTACTTC	CATSRGLYEQYF
-	TRBJ1-2	TRBD1	TRBV11-2	TGTGCCAGCAGCTTCCGAACAGGGGGCAACTATGGCTACACCTTC	CASSFRTGGNYGYTF
many	TRBJ2-7	TRBD1	TRBV5-5	TGTGCCAGCAGCTTATCCGGGACAGGGAAAACGCAGTACTTC	CASSLSGTGKTQYF
many	TRBJ2-3	-	TRBV15	TGTGCCACCAGCAGAGATCCTGGGGCCCGCACAGATACGCAGTATTTT	CATSRDPGARTDTQYF
many	TRBJ2-3	-	TRBV7-9	TGTGCCAGCAGCTTAGTCACAGGAGTCACAGATACGCAGTATTTT	CASSLVTGVTDTQYF
many	TRBJ1-1	-	TRBV5-1	TGCGCCAGCAGCCTATATACAGGGACTGAAGCTTTCTTT	CASSLYTGTEAFF
many	TRBJ1-1	-	TRBV5-6	TGTGCCAGCAGCTTGTTAGCGGGATTGAACACTGAAGCTTTCTTT	CASSLLAGLNTEAFF
many	TRBJ2-5	TRBD2	TRBV20-1	TGCAGTGCTCGGACTAGCGGGGTCCTGACCCAGTACTTC	CSARTSGVLTQYF